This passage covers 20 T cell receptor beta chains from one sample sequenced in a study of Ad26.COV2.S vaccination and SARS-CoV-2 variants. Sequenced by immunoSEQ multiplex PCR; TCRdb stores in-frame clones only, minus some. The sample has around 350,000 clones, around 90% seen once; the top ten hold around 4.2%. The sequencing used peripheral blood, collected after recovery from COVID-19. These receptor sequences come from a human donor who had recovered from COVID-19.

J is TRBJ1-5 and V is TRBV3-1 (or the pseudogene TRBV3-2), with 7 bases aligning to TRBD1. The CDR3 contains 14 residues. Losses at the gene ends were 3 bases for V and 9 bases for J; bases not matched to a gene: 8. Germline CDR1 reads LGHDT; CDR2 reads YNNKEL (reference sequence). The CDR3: CASSQDRFVRPQHF. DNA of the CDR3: TGTGCCAGCAGCCAGGACAGGTTCGTCCGGCCCCAGCATTTT.

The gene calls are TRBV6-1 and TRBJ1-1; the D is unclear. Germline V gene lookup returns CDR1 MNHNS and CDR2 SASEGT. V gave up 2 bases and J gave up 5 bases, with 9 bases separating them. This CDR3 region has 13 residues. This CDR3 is CASSELGRTEAFF. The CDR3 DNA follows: TGTGCCAGCAGTGAATTGGGGAGGACTGAAGCTTTCTTT.

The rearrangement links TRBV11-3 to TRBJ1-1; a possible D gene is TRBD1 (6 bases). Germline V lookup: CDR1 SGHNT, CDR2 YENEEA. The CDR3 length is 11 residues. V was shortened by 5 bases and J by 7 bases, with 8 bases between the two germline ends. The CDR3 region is CASSLRGEAFF. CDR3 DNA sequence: TGTGCCAGCAGCCTCAGGGGTGAAGCTTTCTTT.

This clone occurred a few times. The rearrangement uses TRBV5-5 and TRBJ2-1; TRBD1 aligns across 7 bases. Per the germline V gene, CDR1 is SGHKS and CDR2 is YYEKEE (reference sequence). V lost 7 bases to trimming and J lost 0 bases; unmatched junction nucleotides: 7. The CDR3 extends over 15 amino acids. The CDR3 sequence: CASARQGGSYNEQFF. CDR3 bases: TGTGCCAGCGCCAGACAGGGTGGCTCCTACAATGAGCAGTTCTTC. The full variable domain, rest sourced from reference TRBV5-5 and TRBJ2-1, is DAGVTQSPTHLIKTRGQQVTLRCSPISGHKSVSWYQQVLGQGPQFIFQYYEKEERGRGNFPDRFSARQFPNYSSELNVNALLLGDSALYLCASARQGGSYNEQFFGPGTRLTVL.

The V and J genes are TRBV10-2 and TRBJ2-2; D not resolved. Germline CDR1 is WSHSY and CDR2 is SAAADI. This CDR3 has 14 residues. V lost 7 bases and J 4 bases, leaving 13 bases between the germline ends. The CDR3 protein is CASTHTPTTGELFF. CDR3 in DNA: TGCGCCAGCACTCACACCCCGACCACCGGGGAGCTGTTTTTT.

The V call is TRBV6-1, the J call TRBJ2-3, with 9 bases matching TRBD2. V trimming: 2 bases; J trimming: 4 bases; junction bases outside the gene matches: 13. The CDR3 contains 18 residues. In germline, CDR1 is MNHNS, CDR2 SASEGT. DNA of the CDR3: TGTGCCAGCAGTGAATGGGGGGTAGCGGGGGCCGCAGCAGATACGCAGTATTTT. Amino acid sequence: CASSEWGVAGAAADTQYF.

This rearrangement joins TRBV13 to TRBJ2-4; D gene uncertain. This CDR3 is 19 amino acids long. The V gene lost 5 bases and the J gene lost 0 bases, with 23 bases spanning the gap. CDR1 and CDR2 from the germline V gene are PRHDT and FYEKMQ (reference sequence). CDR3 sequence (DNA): TGTGCCAGCAGCATAAAATTGGGATCGGGTGTACTAGCCAAAAACATTCAGTACTTC. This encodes CASSIKLGSGVLAKNIQYF.

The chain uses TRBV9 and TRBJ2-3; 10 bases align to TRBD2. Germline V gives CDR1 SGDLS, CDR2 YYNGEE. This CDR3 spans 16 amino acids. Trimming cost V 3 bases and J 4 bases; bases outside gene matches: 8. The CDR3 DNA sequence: TGTGCCAGCAGCGCAACCGGGACTAGCGTATCAGATACGCAGTATTTT. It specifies CASSATGTSVSDTQYF.

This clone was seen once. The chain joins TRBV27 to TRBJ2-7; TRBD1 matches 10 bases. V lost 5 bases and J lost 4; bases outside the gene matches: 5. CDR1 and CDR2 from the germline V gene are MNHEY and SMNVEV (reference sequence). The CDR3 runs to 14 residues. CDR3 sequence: CASSRDRGGYEQYF. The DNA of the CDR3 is TGTGCCAGCAGTCGGGACAGGGGAGGGTACGAGCAGTACTTC.

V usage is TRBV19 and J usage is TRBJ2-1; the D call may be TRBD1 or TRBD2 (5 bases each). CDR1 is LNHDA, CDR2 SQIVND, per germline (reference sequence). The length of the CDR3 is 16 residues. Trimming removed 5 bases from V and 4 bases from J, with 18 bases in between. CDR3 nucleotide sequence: TGTGCCAGTAGTCCTGGGACCGCTGTGGCATACAATGAGCAGTTCTTC. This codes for CASSPGTAVAYNEQFF. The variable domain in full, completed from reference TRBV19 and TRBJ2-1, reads DGGITQSPKYLFRKEGQNVTLSCEQNLNHDAMYWYRQDPGQGLRLIYYSQIVNDFQKGDIAEGYSVSREKKESFPLTVTSAQKNPTAFYLCASSPGTAVAYNEQFFGPGTRLTVL.

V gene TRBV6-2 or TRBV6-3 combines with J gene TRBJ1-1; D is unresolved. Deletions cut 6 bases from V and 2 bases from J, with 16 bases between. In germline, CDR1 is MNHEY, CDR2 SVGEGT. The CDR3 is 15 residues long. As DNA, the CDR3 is TGTGCCAGCAGCCCACTCACGACATTTAACACTGAAGCTTTCTTT. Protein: CASSPLTTFNTEAFF.

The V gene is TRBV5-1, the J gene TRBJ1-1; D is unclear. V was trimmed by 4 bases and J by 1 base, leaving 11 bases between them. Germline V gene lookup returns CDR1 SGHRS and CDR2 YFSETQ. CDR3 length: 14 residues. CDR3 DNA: TGCGCCAGCAGCCAGAATTCTGGGAACACTGAAGCTTTCTTT. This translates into CASSQNSGNTEAFF. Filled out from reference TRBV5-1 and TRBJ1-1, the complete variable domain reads KAGVTQTPRYLIKTRGQQVTLSCSPISGHRSVSWYQQTPGQGLQFLFEYFSETQRNKGNFPGRFSGRQFSNSRSEMNVSTLELGDSALYLCASSQNSGNTEAFFGQGTRLTVV.

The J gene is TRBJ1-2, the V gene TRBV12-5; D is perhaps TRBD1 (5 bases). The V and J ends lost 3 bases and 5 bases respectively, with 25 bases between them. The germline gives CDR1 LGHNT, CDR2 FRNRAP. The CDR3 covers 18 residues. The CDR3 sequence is CASGLSPAQGSLRYGYTF. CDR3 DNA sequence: TGTGCTAGTGGTTTATCCCCCGCCCAGGGCTCCCTTCGATATGGCTACACCTTC. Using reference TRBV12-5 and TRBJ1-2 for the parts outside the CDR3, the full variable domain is DARVTQTPRHKVTEMGQEVTMRCQPILGHNTVFWYRQTMMQGLELLAYFRNRAPLDDSGMPKDRFSAEMPDATLATLKIQPSEPRDSAVYFCASGLSPAQGSLRYGYTFGSGTRLTVV.

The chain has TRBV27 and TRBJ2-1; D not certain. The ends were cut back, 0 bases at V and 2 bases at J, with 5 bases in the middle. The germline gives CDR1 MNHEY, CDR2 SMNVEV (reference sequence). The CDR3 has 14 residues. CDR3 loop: CASSLSAPYNEQFF. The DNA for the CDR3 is TGTGCCAGCAGTTTATCCGCACCCTACAATGAGCAGTTCTTC.

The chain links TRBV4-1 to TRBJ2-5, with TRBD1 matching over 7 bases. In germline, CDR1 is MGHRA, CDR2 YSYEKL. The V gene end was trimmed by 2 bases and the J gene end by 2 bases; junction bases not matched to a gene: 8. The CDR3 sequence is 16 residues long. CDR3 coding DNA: TGCGCCAGCAGCCAAACCATAAACAGGGGTCAAGAGACCCAGTACTTC. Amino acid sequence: CASSQTINRGQETQYF.

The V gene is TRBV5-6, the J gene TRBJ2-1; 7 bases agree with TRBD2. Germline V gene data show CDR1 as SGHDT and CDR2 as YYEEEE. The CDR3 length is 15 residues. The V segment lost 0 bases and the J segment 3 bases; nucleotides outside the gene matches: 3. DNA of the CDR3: TGTGCCAGCAGCTTGGCTCGCGGGGGCTACAATGAGCAGTTCTTC. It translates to CASSLARGGYNEQFF.

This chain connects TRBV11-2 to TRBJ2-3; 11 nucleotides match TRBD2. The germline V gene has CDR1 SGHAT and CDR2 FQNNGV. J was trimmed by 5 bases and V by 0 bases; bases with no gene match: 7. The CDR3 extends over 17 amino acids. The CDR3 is CASSLDPSGGYQDTQYF. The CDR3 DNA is TGTGCCAGCAGCTTAGATCCTAGCGGGGGGTATCAAGATACGCAGTATTTT.

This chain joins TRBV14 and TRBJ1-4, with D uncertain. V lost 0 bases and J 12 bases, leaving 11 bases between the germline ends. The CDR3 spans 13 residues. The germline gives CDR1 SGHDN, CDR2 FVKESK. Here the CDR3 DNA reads TGTGCCAGCAGCCAAGATTTGAGGTCGGAACTGTTTTTT. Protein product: CASSQDLRSELFF. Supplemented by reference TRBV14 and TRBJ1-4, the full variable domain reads EAGVTQFPSHSVIEKGQTVTLRCDPISGHDNLYWYRRVMGKEIKFLLHFVKESKQDESGMPNNRFLAERTGGTYSTLKVQPAELEDSGVYFCASSQDLRSELFFGSGTQLSVL.

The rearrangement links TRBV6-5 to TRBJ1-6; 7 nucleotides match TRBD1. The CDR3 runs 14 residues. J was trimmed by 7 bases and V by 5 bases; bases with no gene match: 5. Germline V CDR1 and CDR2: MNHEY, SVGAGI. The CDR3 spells CASSPGQPNSPLHF. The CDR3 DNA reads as TGTGCCAGCAGTCCGGGACAGCCGAATTCACCCCTCCACTTT.

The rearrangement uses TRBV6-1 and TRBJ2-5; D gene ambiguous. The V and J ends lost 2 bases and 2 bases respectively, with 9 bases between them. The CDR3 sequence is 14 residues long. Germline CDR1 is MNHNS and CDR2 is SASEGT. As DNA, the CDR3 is TGTGCCAGCAGTGAACTAGGCCTACAAGAGACCCAGTACTTC. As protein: CASSELGLQETQYF.